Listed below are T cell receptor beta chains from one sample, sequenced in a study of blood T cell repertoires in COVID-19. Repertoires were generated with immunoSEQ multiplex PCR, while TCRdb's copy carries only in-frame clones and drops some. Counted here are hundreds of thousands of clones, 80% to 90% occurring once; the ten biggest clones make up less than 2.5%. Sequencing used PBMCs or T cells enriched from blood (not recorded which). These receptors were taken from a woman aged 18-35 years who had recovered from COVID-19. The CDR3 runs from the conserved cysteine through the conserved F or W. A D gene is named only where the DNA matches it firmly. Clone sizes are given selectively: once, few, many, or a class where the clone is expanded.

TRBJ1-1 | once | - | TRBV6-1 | TGTGCCAGCAGTGAAGTTGTTCGGGGGGTAGCTTTCTTT | CASSEVVRGVAFF
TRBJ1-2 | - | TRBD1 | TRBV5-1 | TGCGCCAGCAGGTCTCAGGGGGCTGACTATGGCTACACCTTC | CASRSQGADYGYTF
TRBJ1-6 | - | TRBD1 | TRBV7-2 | TGTGCCAGCAGCCGGGACAGCAATAATTCACCCCTCCACTTT | CASSRDSNNSPLHF
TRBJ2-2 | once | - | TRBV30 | TGTGCCTGGAGAGTATGGGGGGTTACCACCGGGGAGCTGTTTTTT | CAWRVWGVTTGELFF
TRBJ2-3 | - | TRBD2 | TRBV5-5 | TGTGCCAGCAGCCCGGGGGGTCTAAGCACAGATACGCAGTATTTT | CASSPGGLSTDTQYF
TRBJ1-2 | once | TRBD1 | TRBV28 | TGTGCCAGCAGCCAGGGACAGGGGGTATGGGGCTACACCTTC | CASSQGQGVWGYTF
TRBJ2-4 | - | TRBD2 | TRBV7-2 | TGTGCCAGCAGCTTAGGTAGCCTAGCGGGTTTAACCAAAAACATTCAGTACTTC | CASSLGSLAGLTKNIQYF
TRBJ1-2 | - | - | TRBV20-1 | TGCAGTGCACTCGACTCCTATGGCTACACCTTC | CSALDSYGYTF
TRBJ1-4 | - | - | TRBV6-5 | TGTGCCAGCAGTTACGTCGGGGAAAAACTGTTTTTT | CASSYVGEKLFF
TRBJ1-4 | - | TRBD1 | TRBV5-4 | TGTGCCAGCAGCCCGGACAGGGGGAATGAAAAACTGTTTTTT | CASSPDRGNEKLFF
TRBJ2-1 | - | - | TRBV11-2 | TGTGCCAGCAGCTTAGGGCGGAATGAGCAGTTCTTC | CASSLGRNEQFF
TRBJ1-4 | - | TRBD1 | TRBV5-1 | TGCGCCAGCAGCAACATGACAGGGGGCCTTAATGAAAAACTGTTTTTT | CASSNMTGGLNEKLFF
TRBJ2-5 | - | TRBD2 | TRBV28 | TGTGCCAGCAGTCCCATCGGAGGAGTAGCGGGGGAAAAGACCCAGTACTTC | CASSPIGGVAGEKTQYF
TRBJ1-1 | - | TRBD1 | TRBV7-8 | TGTGCCAGCAGCCCGACTGTGGGACAGCAGGGCCCCACTGAAGCTTTCTTT | CASSPTVGQQGPTEAFF
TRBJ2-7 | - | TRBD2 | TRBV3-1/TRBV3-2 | TGTGCCAGCAGCCACTTTAGCGGGATCCCCTACGAGCAGTACTTC | CASSHFSGIPYEQYF
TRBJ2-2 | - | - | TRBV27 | TGTGCCAGCACCCTATTCGGGGGTGCCAACACCGGGGAGCTGTTTTTT | CASTLFGGANTGELFF
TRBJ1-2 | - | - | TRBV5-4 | TGTGCCAGCAGCTTACAAACAGGGAGTGGCTACACCTTC | CASSLQTGSGYTF
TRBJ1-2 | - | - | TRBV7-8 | TGTGCCAGCAGCTTTCTGGCAAACTATGGCTACACCTTC | CASSFLANYGYTF
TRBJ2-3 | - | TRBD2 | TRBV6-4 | TGTGCCAGCAGTGAAGCGGGGGGTAGCACAGATACGCAGTATTTT | CASSEAGGSTDTQYF
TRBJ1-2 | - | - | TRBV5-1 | TGCGCCAGCAGCTTGGAGGGGACAAACTATGGCTACACCTTC | CASSLEGTNYGYTF
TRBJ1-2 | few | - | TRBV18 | TGTGCCAGCCTAGGACAGAGCTATGGCTACACCTTC | CASLGQSYGYTF
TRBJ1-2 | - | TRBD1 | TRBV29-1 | TGCAGCGTTGGGGACAGGACGGATGGCTACACCTTC | CSVGDRTDGYTF